This TCR beta chain came from a study of early T cells in non-severe SARS-CoV-2 infection (dated by TCRdb to 2020 to 2023). Notes on the research overall: Bulk RNA from unsorted whole blood was used for TCR sequencing, so alpha and beta chains could not be paired. Study-wide findings and limitations: VDJdb matching was skewed toward anti-spike CD8 responses, so virus-specific expansions were likely underestimated and private and CD4 specificities were missed.

This was a case-control study nested in a cohort of healthcare workers in London, UK, who had nasopharyngeal swab PCR tests and blood samples taken every week. Healthcare workers were enrolled in the week of the UK lockdown, from 23 to 31 March 2020, and were followed every week for up to roughly 16 weeks. This clonotype was seen a few times. Its recognized antigen is unknown. No base quality information exists; no much larger clone differs at one position. The protocol used for the library was 5' RACE. Instrument used: NextSeq 500. In the TCR library protocol, unique molecular identifiers were attached to individual cDNA molecules to correct for PCR bias and sequencing error. Both TCR alpha and beta chains were sequenced, and tight co-correlation was observed between alpha and beta sequence abundances in each sample. The authors processed their data as follows. Decombinator V4 was used to annotate the V gene, J gene and CDR3 of the TCR sequences. Expanded TCRs were defined as changing significantly between any two time points under a Poisson model with p below 0.0001. TCR abundances were normalised to the total number of TCRs sequenced in each sample and reported as counts per million. TRAV1-2 paired with TRAJ12, TRAJ20 or TRAJ33 defined MAIT TCRs, while TRAV10 paired with TRAJ18 defined iNKT TCRs. VDJdb, accessed on 1 November 2021, was searched for TCRs annotated for CMV, EBV and SARS-CoV-2, and TCRs annotated for more than one antigen were excluded. In TCRdb, the public reads were trimmed at Q25 with fastp and aligned with MiXCR, with productive beta chains retained. Each entry merges the rows of one CDR3 protein and shows their most common DNA and genes. The V and J calls reflect TCRdb's pipeline rather than the authors' work. The sample table records over 90,000 distinct CDR3 sequences; roughly 12% of these occur just once. Together, the top ten hold 3.5% to 5% of the sample.

CDR3 length: 14 amino acids, cysteine to phenylalanine. The sequence is cut down to CDR3 DNA, 42 bases in frame from base 1. V loses 0 bases of germline sequence and J loses 2 bases, and the interval between the two ends is 8 bases. Per the germline V gene, SGHRS is the CDR1 and YFSETQ is the CDR2. This sequence uses TRBV5-1 and TRBJ2-5; confidence is insufficient to name the D gene. This sample comprised whole blood, obtained at baseline. The sequence came from an adult who was a healthcare worker with PCR-confirmed SARS-CoV-2 infection or an uninfected control (not recorded which). The DNA sequence is TGCGCCAGCAGCTTGGAGTCGGTACAAGAGACCCAGTACTTC. Its translation is CASSLESVQETQYF.